Here is one T cell receptor beta chain with its context. Per the original data handling: Amplification with reference gene primers provided the estimates of nucleated cell counts. The protocol was immunoSEQ multiplex PCR, while the TCRdb copy is restricted to in-frame clones and leaves out a portion. V, J and clone size derive from that table, while D and trimming were established from the DNA sequence. The sample holds 150,000 to 200,000 clones, less than 85% seen once. The entry originates in a study of blood T cell repertoires in COVID-19. Across the study: Samples of COVID-19 (acute and convalescent) were obtained from the United States, Italy and Spain. In each case, the material was cDNA or gDNA derived from T cells, B-cell-depleted T cells, or PBMCs.

The CDR3 contains 18 residues. V dropped 2 bases and J dropped 2; count of bases not matched to a gene: 10. In germline, CDR1 is SGHVS, CDR2 FQNEAQ. Patients of the Seattle cohort, enrolled during active infection, were followed longitudinally. The TCR was taken from a woman aged 40 to 55 with COVID-19, enrolled during active disease. The gene calls are TRBV7-8 and TRBJ1-3; TRBD1 matches at 9 bases. The sequencing input was peripheral blood. The CDR3 protein is CASSLWDRASSTGNTIYF. Written as DNA, the CDR3 is TGTGCCAGCAGCTTATGGGACAGGGCCAGTTCAACTGGAAACACCATATATTTT.